This record concerns one TCR beta chain sequence. Its target is unknown. This entry comes from a study of T cell responses to AZD1222 COVID-19 vaccine. Study conclusions and caveats: The peak T cell response came first, and repertoires were sampled only after it. Seropositive status at baseline applied to only a handful of AZD1222 recipients. Donors were largely white British and mainly female; clonal diversity was possibly underestimated. Researchers report vaccine-associated CD4 TCRs spanning spike, with dominance at 160-218 and 743-854.

CDR1 is LNHDA, CDR2 SQIVND, per germline (reference sequence). The CDR3 has 16 amino acids. Trimming cost V 5 bases and J 6 bases, with 23 bases left between them. Using immunoSEQ multiplex PCR, the repertoire was profiled, and TCRdb retains in-frame clones only, with some absent. The sample records around 140,000 clones, roughly 92% being singletons. The rearrangement links TRBV19 to TRBJ2-7; D is possibly TRBD2 (5 bases). The origin of this receptor is an adult in good health. This material consisted of peripheral blood, taken on day 0 of AZD1222 vaccination. The CDR3 nucleotides read TGTGCCAGTAGTCCACGTAGCGAGGGAATGGTACGCGAGCAGTACTTC. This gives the protein CASSPRSEGMVREQYF.